This T cell receptor beta chain comes out of a study of technical replicates of blood from several donors. Repertoires were generated with immunoSEQ multiplex PCR, while TCRdb's copy carries only in-frame clones and drops some. This table holds about 80,000 clones, over 75% found once. The germline V gene encodes CDR1 MNHNS and CDR2 SASEGT. The CDR3 extends over 13 amino acids. V lost 2 bases and J lost 5, with 9 bases in between. Sequencing was performed on T cells isolated from PBMCs. This TCR was recovered from a human donor in good health. The chain carries TRBV6-1 and TRBJ1-1; no clear D gene. The CDR3 DNA reads TGTGCCAGCAGTGAATGGGGAGGGACTGAAGCTTTCTTT. It specifies CASSEWGGTEAFF.